These 21 T cell receptor beta chains were all obtained from the same sample, sequenced in a study of CD8 T cells in ankylosing spondylitis. A single record per CDR3 protein comes from TCRdb applying MiXCR to the 5' RACE reads. This table has some 13,000 distinct CDR3 sequences, under 3.5% appearing once. Source material: blood, either unsorted or a sorted T cell fraction (not recorded which). Receptor source: a male donor with ankylosing spondylitis or in good health (not recorded which).

This clonotype is medium-sized within its sample. CDR3 sequence (DNA): TGTGCCAGCAGCGCCCTCGGAAGGGGCCTGAACACTGAAGCTTTCTTT. This gives the protein CASSALGRGLNTEAFF. The chain links TRBV9 to TRBJ1-1, with a tentative D call TRBD1 (5 bases). Germline V gene sequence: CDR1 SGDLS, CDR2 YYNGEE. V lost 3 bases, J lost 0 bases, and 15 bases lay in between. The CDR3 has 16 residues.

This clonotype was observed many times. The gene calls are TRBV9 and TRBJ1-2; 7 bases are a match to TRBD1. V shed 3 bases and J 13 bases; nucleotides not matched to a gene: 12. The CDR3 runs 13 residues. CDR1 and CDR2 (germline): SGDLS, YYNGEE. Here the CDR3 reads CASSGRTGALGTF. Here the CDR3 DNA reads TGTGCCAGCAGCGGAAGGACAGGTGCCCTTGGCACCTTC.

This clonotype has at least ten counts. The chain links TRBV9 to TRBJ1-2, with D unclear. With 0 bases removed from V and 2 bases from J, the gap between germline ends came to 11 bases. This CDR3 is built from 15 residues. Germline assignment: CDR1 SGDLS and CDR2 YYNGEE. CDR3 in amino acids: CASSVEISLNYGYTF. The CDR3 nucleotides are TGTGCCAGCAGCGTAGAAATTTCCTTGAACTATGGCTACACCTTC.

This clonotype was seen ten or more times. The rearrangement joins TRBV9 to TRBJ2-4; a weak D match, TRBD1 (6 bases). The germline V gene has CDR1 SGDLS and CDR2 YYNGEE. The CDR3 loop spans 13 amino acids. V was clipped by 7 bases and J by 6 bases, with 14 bases between them. The CDR3 protein is CASGGSGTNIQYF. DNA for the CDR3: TGTGCCAGCGGGGGCTCAGGGACAAACATTCAGTACTTC.

The sample holds many counts of this clonotype. J is TRBJ1-5 and V is TRBV24-1, with 8 bases lining up with TRBD1. The junction had 11 bases not matched to a gene; V was cut back by 4 bases and J by 1 base. Germline CDR1 reads KGHDR; CDR2 reads SFDVKD. This CDR3 spans 18 amino acids. CDR3 DNA sequence: TGTGCCACCAGTGAACCGGGACAGGCCAGGGTGAGCAATCAGCCCCAGCATTTT. Residues: CATSEPGQARVSNQPQHF.

Many counts were recorded for this clonotype. The chain employs TRBV9 and TRBJ2-7; D call uncertain. The CDR3 is made up of 13 amino acids. The germline V gene encodes CDR1 SGDLS and CDR2 YYNGEE. V was trimmed by 0 bases and J by 5 bases, leaving 9 bases between them. CDR3 bases: TGTGCCAGCAGCGTAGCTATCGGCCACGAGCAGTACTTC. Its translation is CASSVAIGHEQYF.

J is TRBJ1-4 and V is TRBV9; 8 nucleotides align to TRBD1. With V trimmed by 3 bases and J by 8 bases, 6 bases remained unmatched. This CDR3 has 14 amino acids. Germline loops: CDR1 SGDLS, CDR2 YYNGEE. CDR3 amino acids: CASSAQGVQEKLFF. The CDR3 nucleotides are TGTGCCAGCAGCGCACAGGGGGTGCAAGAAAAACTGTTTTTT. Full variable domain (missing parts from reference TRBV9 and TRBJ1-4): DSGVTQTPKHLITATGQRVTLRCSPRSGDLSVYWYQQSLDQGLQFLIQYYNGEERAKGNILERFSAQQFPDLHSELNLSSLELGDSALYFCASSAQGVQEKLFFGSGTQLSVL.

This clonotype is classed as medium-sized (0.01 to 0.1%). The V call is TRBV9, the J call TRBJ2-3; 8 bases align to TRBD2. This CDR3 is 16 amino acids long. Germline-derived CDR1 and CDR2 are SGDLS and YYNGEE. With V trimmed by 0 bases and J by 0 bases, 3 bases remained unmatched. Here the CDR3 reads CASSVGGTSSTDTQYF. Written as DNA, the CDR3 is TGTGCCAGCAGCGTAGGCGGGACTAGTAGCACAGATACGCAGTATTTT. Based on the CDR3 plus reference TRBV9 and TRBJ2-3, the full variable domain is DSGVTQTPKHLITATGQRVTLRCSPRSGDLSVYWYQQSLDQGLQFLIQYYNGEERAKGNILERFSAQQFPDLHSELNLSSLELGDSALYFCASSVGGTSSTDTQYFGPGTRLTVL.

This clonotype is deemed medium-sized. CDR3: CASSVGQGAWEQFF. The DNA for the CDR3 is TGTGCCAGCAGCGTGGGACAGGGGGCTTGGGAGCAGTTCTTC. The genes are TRBV9 and TRBJ2-1; TRBD1 aligns across 12 bases. The ends lost 2 bases at V and 10 bases at J; junction bases unmatched: 4. The CDR3 is made up of 14 amino acids. The germline V gene has CDR1 SGDLS and CDR2 YYNGEE.

This clonotype was seen many times. The chain employs TRBV9 and TRBJ1-3; weak D call: TRBD1 (5 bases). V lost 4 bases, J lost 1 base, and 9 bases lay in between. The CDR3 loop spans 14 amino acids. Germline V CDR1 and CDR2: SGDLS, YYNGEE. The CDR3 here is CASSNQGSGNTIYF. As DNA, the CDR3 is TGTGCCAGCAGCAACCAGGGATCTGGAAACACCATATATTTT. Full variable domain (missing parts from reference TRBV9 and TRBJ1-3): DSGVTQTPKHLITATGQRVTLRCSPRSGDLSVYWYQQSLDQGLQFLIQYYNGEERAKGNILERFSAQQFPDLHSELNLSSLELGDSALYFCASSNQGSGNTIYFGEGSWLTVV.

This clonotype has at least ten counts. The J gene is TRBJ2-3, the V gene TRBV9, with 9 bases identical to TRBD1. This CDR3 has 15 amino acids. The germline CDR1 and CDR2 sequences are SGDLS and YYNGEE. V lost 4 bases, J lost 6 bases, and 9 bases stayed unmatched. The CDR3 sequence: CASSSRTGDVDTQYF. The CDR3 bases are TGTGCCAGCAGCTCCCGGACAGGGGACGTGGATACGCAGTATTTT.

The sample holds many counts of this clonotype. The rearrangement joins TRBV9 to TRBJ2-5; TRBD2 agrees at 9 bases. V gave up 4 bases and J gave up 5 bases; unmatched junction bases: 9. The germline V gene has CDR1 SGDLS and CDR2 YYNGEE. The CDR3 spans 15 residues. This CDR3 reads CASSPGASGEETQYF. CDR3 DNA sequence: TGTGCCAGCAGCCCCGGGGCTAGCGGGGAGGAGACCCAGTACTTC.

This clonotype is medium-sized (0.01 to 0.1%) in the sample. V and J are TRBV9 and TRBJ2-7; D gene uncertain. Per germline, CDR1 SGDLS and CDR2 YYNGEE. The CDR3 is made up of 14 amino acids. The V gene lost 1 base and the J gene lost 2 bases, with 10 bases spanning the gap. CDR3 protein: CASSVSGSAYEQYF. Here the CDR3 DNA reads TGTGCCAGCAGCGTAAGTGGTTCCGCCTACGAGCAGTACTTC.

This clonotype was seen at least ten times. This chain connects TRBV1 to TRBJ1-6. TRBV1 is a listed pseudogene. The length of the CDR3 is 16 residues. The DNA of the CDR3 is TGCACCAGCAGCCGAGGACGGAGCTCCTATAATTCACCCCTCCACTTT. It encodes CTSSRGRSSYNSPLHF.

This clonotype has a count of ten or more. The rearrangement joins TRBV9 to TRBJ2-1; D remains unclear. There are 16 residues in the CDR3. The V gene lost 0 bases and the J gene lost 3 bases, with 13 bases spanning the gap. CDR1 is SGDLS, CDR2 YYNGEE, per germline. The CDR3 loop reads CASSVDPTAVYNEQFF. CDR3 nucleotides: TGTGCCAGCAGCGTAGATCCCACTGCAGTCTACAATGAGCAGTTCTTC. The entire variable domain, with the rest obtained from reference TRBV9 and TRBJ2-1, is as follows: DSGVTQTPKHLITATGQRVTLRCSPRSGDLSVYWYQQSLDQGLQFLIQYYNGEERAKGNILERFSAQQFPDLHSELNLSSLELGDSALYFCASSVDPTAVYNEQFFGPGTRLTVL.

This clonotype is medium-sized by share. J is TRBJ2-1 and V is TRBV9, with D unclear. V dropped 3 bases and J dropped 2 bases, with 9 bases sitting between them. The CDR3 runs 14 residues. Germline values: CDR1 SGDLS, CDR2 YYNGEE. The CDR3 sequence: CASSAELTYNEQFF. CDR3 DNA: TGTGCCAGCAGCGCTGAGCTTACCTACAATGAGCAGTTCTTC. The full variable domain, with the rest looked up from reference TRBV9 and TRBJ2-1, is DSGVTQTPKHLITATGQRVTLRCSPRSGDLSVYWYQQSLDQGLQFLIQYYNGEERAKGNILERFSAQQFPDLHSELNLSSLELGDSALYFCASSAELTYNEQFFGPGTRLTVL.

This clonotype was recorded many times. CDR3 nucleotide sequence: TGTGCCAGCAGCGATCTGACAGGGGGCGGTCGTCGTGGCTACACCTTC. It encodes CASSDLTGGGRRGYTF. The chain uses TRBV9 and TRBJ1-2, with TRBD1 identical over 10 bases. The CDR3 extends over 16 amino acids. J lost 7 bases, V lost 3 bases, and 12 bases had no gene match. Germline loops: CDR1 SGDLS, CDR2 YYNGEE.

This clonotype was recorded at least ten times. CDR3 residues: CASSPRLGSTDTQYF. In DNA form, the CDR3 reads TGTGCCAGCAGCCCCCGCTTGGGGAGCACAGATACGCAGTATTTT. This chain connects TRBV9 to TRBJ2-3; no definite D call. Germline values: CDR1 SGDLS, CDR2 YYNGEE. This CDR3 is built from 15 residues. V lost 4 bases to trimming and J lost 0 bases, with 12 bases between them.

This clonotype has at least ten counts. V and J are TRBV9 and TRBJ2-7; D is perhaps TRBD1 or TRBD2 (5 bases each). This CDR3 has 14 amino acids. Germline V gene data show CDR1 as SGDLS and CDR2 as YYNGEE. V was clipped by 0 bases and J by 3 bases, with 10 bases between them. The CDR3 sequence: CASSVGAGSYEQYF. CDR3 DNA: TGTGCCAGCAGCGTAGGGGCAGGGAGCTACGAGCAGTACTTC. Full variable domain (rest looked up from reference TRBV9 and TRBJ2-7): DSGVTQTPKHLITATGQRVTLRCSPRSGDLSVYWYQQSLDQGLQFLIQYYNGEERAKGNILERFSAQQFPDLHSELNLSSLELGDSALYFCASSVGAGSYEQYFGPGTRLTVT.

Ten or more counts support this clonotype. The chain links TRBV9 to TRBJ1-1; D is unclear. V lost 3 bases to trimming and J lost 1 base, with 10 bases between them. CDR1 and CDR2 (germline): SGDLS, YYNGEE. CDR3 length equals 14 residues. The CDR3 DNA sequence: TGTGCCAGCAGCGCCGGGAATTGGAACACTGAAGCTTTCTTT. This codes for CASSAGNWNTEAFF.

This clonotype was found many times. The CDR3, as DNA: TGTGCCAGCAGCTCGCTTGCTGGCGGGACCCAGTACTTC. It is translated as CASSSLAGGTQYF. The chain is built from TRBV9 and TRBJ2-5; D gene unclear. CDR3 length equals 13 residues. From germline, CDR1 is SGDLS and CDR2 YYNGEE. V lost 4 bases to trimming and J lost 7 bases, with 14 bases between them. The full variable domain, rest sourced from reference TRBV9 and TRBJ2-5, is DSGVTQTPKHLITATGQRVTLRCSPRSGDLSVYWYQQSLDQGLQFLIQYYNGEERAKGNILERFSAQQFPDLHSELNLSSLELGDSALYFCASSSLAGGTQYFGPGTRLLVL.